The source of this T cell receptor beta chain is a study of blood T cells in healthy people across ages. Whole-study findings and limits: The study could not conclusively compare naive and antigen-experienced cells, given its unsorted PBMCs.

The use of a sample-barcoded 5' primer and a J-beta primer mix characterized a second PCR of roughly 6 to 11 cycles. Each CDR3 protein is one row after TCRdb ran MiXCR on the 5' RACE reads. The sample lists around 800,000 distinct CDR3 sequences, around half seen once, with about 38% in the top ten. In regard to this clonotype: No antigen is known for it. At one boundary the junction diverges from the germline segment, which might be a read error.

This CDR3 is built from 16 residues. Per the germline V gene, CDR1 is SSHAT and CDR2 is FNYEAQ (reference sequence). Material for sequencing was blood. J is TRBJ2-5 and V is TRBV7-7; 10 bases agree with TRBD1. The source of this sequence is a man aged 80 or over in good health. The DNA of the CDR3 is TGTGCTAGCAGCAATGTCCCGGGACAGGGGAATGGGGCCCAGTACTTC. Its translation is CASSNVPGQGNGAQYF.